The 30 T cell receptor beta chains below come from one sample, sequenced in a study of control samples from healthy donors and cancer patients. This table comes from immunoSEQ multiplex PCR, and its TCRdb copy is limited to in-frame clones, with some not included. The table lists almost 95,000 clones, 90% of them singletons. The sequencing sample was made of blood. These receptors came from a woman aged 18-35 years in good health.

This clone was observed once. This chain links TRBV18 with TRBJ1-3; no clear D. Germline V gives CDR1 KGHSH, CDR2 LQKENI. The CDR3 covers 15 residues. Trimming removed 0 bases at V and 0 bases at J, with 6 bases between. The DNA for the CDR3 is TGTGCCAGCTCACCACCAGGAGTCTCTGGAAACACCATATATTTT. Protein: CASSPPGVSGNTIYF.

The chain is built from TRBV6-5 and TRBJ1-4; possible D gene TRBD1, 6 bases. Trimming took off 7 bases at V and 4 bases at J, with 16 bases between the two ends. The CDR3 has 15 residues. CDR1 and CDR2 (germline): MNHEY, SVGAGI. CDR3 nucleotide sequence: TGTGCCAGCACCCTTCCAGGGGCCGATAATGAAAAACTGTTTTTT. Translating gives CASTLPGADNEKLFF.

The J gene is TRBJ1-2, the V gene TRBV18, with D unresolved. From germline, CDR1 is KGHSH and CDR2 LQKENI. Trimming left V 2 bases short and J 6 bases short, with 4 bases between. The CDR3 totals 11 residues. The CDR3 DNA is TGTGCCAGCTCACCAGGGGATGGCTACACCTTC. Amino acids: CASSPGDGYTF.

Worth noting for this clone: The junction does not match germline at one end; this may be a read error. The chain recombines TRBV13 with TRBJ2-7; TRBD2 agrees at 8 bases. The CDR3 is 16 residues long. The germline V gene has CDR1 PRHDT and CDR2 FYEKMQ (reference sequence). The CDR3 here is CASSLGRRGASYEQYF. The CDR3 coding sequence is TGTGCCAGCAGTTTAGGCCGGCGGGGGGCCTCCTACGAGCAGTACTTC.

This rearrangement joins TRBV7-2 to TRBJ2-3; 8 positions agree with TRBD2. Germline V gene sequence: CDR1 SGHTA, CDR2 FQGNSA. This CDR3 has 15 residues. Unmatched junction bases numbered 1, after V lost 0 bases and J lost 2 bases. This CDR3 is CASSLAAGDTDTQYF. CDR3 in DNA: TGTGCCAGCAGCTTAGCAGCGGGGGACACAGATACGCAGTATTTT.

The chain couples TRBV4-1 to TRBJ2-1; 12 positions match TRBD2. V shed 1 base and J 5 bases; nucleotides not matched to a gene: 3. In germline, CDR1 is MGHRA, CDR2 YSYEKL. The CDR3 is 16 residues long. Here the CDR3 reads CASSQGRTSGNNEQFF. For the CDR3, the DNA is TGCGCCAGCAGCCAAGGCCGGACTAGCGGGAACAATGAGCAGTTCTTC.

The chain links TRBV6-1 to TRBJ1-6; 7 bases are a match to TRBD1. The CDR3 length is 18 residues. Germline CDR1 MNHNS, CDR2 SASEGT. The J segment lost 6 bases and the V segment lost 0 bases, leaving 11 bases of the junction unmatched. In nucleotides, the CDR3 is TGTGCCAGCAGTGAAGCACCACAGGGGCGAGGTGCTAATTCACCCCTCCACTTT. It codes for CASSEAPQGRGANSPLHF.

J is TRBJ2-5 and V is TRBV2, with D uncertain. Trimming cost V 7 bases and J 3 bases, with 3 bases left between them. This CDR3 spans 10 amino acids. Germline V gene sequence: CDR1 SNHLY, CDR2 FYNNEI. In nucleotides, the CDR3 is TGTGCCAGCATGAAAGAGACCCAGTACTTC. This encodes CASMKETQYF.

This clone was found a few times. V usage is TRBV7-3 and J usage is TRBJ1-2; 10 bases agree with TRBD1. V gave up 1 base and J gave up 2 bases; unmatched junction bases: 16. The V gene's germline CDR1 is SGHTA and CDR2 FQGTGA. This CDR3 region has 20 residues. The DNA of the CDR3 is TGTGCCAGCAGCTTAAAGGGACAGGGGATAAGAGGAGAGATAAACTATGGCTACACCTTC. It specifies CASSLKGQGIRGEINYGYTF.

This clone was observed a handful of times. V and J are TRBV4-2 and TRBJ2-5, with 10 nucleotides matching TRBD1. Per germline, CDR1 LGHNA and CDR2 YNFKEQ. Unmatched junction bases numbered 6, after V lost 2 bases and J lost 3 bases. The length of the CDR3 is 16 residues. CDR3 nucleotide sequence: TGTGCCAGCAGCCAACCGACCGGGACAGGGGAAGAGACCCAGTACTTC. Residues: CASSQPTGTGEETQYF.

This sequence joins TRBV3-1 (or the pseudogene TRBV3-2) and TRBJ1-1; TRBD1 agrees at 10 bases. The germline gives CDR1 LGHDT, CDR2 YNNKEL (reference sequence). This CDR3 has 15 amino acids. V shed 4 bases and J 3 bases; nucleotides not matched to a gene: 5. CDR3 coding DNA: TGTGCCAGCAGCCTTAATGGACAGGGGGACACTGAAGCTTTCTTT. This encodes CASSLNGQGDTEAFF.

The chain carries TRBV9 and TRBJ1-2; D not resolved. The ends were cut back, 2 bases at V and 4 bases at J, with 18 bases in the middle. CDR3 length equals 16 residues. Germline-derived CDR1 and CDR2 are SGDLS and YYNGEE. As DNA, the CDR3 is TGTGCCAGCAGCGTCGCACGTATGGCGGATAGCTATGGCTACACCTTC. This sequence encodes CASSVARMADSYGYTF. Full variable domain (remainder filled in from reference TRBV9 and TRBJ1-2): DSGVTQTPKHLITATGQRVTLRCSPRSGDLSVYWYQQSLDQGLQFLIQYYNGEERAKGNILERFSAQQFPDLHSELNLSSLELGDSALYFCASSVARMADSYGYTFGSGTRLTVV.

The gene calls are TRBV2 and TRBJ1-1; D uncertain. The CDR3 is 14 amino acids. The ends were cut back, 6 bases at V and 0 bases at J, with 11 bases in the middle. CDR1 SNHLY and CDR2 FYNNEI come from the germline V gene. The CDR3 DNA follows: TGTGCCAGCAGCCGTCGGGGATTGAACACTGAAGCTTTCTTT. Amino acid sequence: CASSRRGLNTEAFF.

The chain couples TRBV5-3 to TRBJ2-5; D not resolved. TRBV5-3 is treated as an ORF (open reading frame) with a function not yet certain. V shed 0 bases and J shed 2 bases, with 5 bases lying between them. The CDR3 contains 13 residues. The CDR3 DNA sequence: TGTGCCAGAAGCTTGGGACAACAAGAGACCCAGTACTTC. It encodes CARSLGQQETQYF.

This sequence joins TRBV3-1 (or the pseudogene TRBV3-2) and TRBJ1-2, with unresolved D. V was shortened by 0 bases and J by 8 bases, with 10 bases between the two germline ends. The CDR3 has 13 amino acids. Looked up from germline, CDR1 is LGHDT and CDR2 is YNNKEL (reference sequence). DNA for the CDR3: TGTGCCAGCAGCCAAGAACTCGTTAGCGGCTACACCTTC. Amino acid sequence: CASSQELVSGYTF.

This chain joins TRBV20-1 and TRBJ1-2; TRBD1 aligns across 7 bases. The CDR3 contains 11 residues. With V trimmed by 8 bases and J by 8 bases, 8 bases remained unmatched. The germline V gene has CDR1 DFQATT and CDR2 SNEGSKA (reference sequence). Here the CDR3 DNA reads TGCAGTAAATTCAGGGGGAAGGGCTACACCTTC. Amino acids: CSKFRGKGYTF.

V and J are TRBV19 and TRBJ1-2; tentative D call: TRBD1 (6 bases). Germline assignment: CDR1 LNHDA and CDR2 SQIVND (reference sequence). CDR3 length: 16 amino acids. V lost 11 bases and J lost 2, with 24 bases in between. DNA for the CDR3: TGTGCCGCTAAACCCATCGACAGGCGTATAAACTATGGCTACACCTTC. Amino acid sequence: CAAKPIDRRINYGYTF.

The CDR3 region has the DNA TGTGCCAGCTGGTCGCCGAGATACACCGGGGAGCTGTTTTTT. Encoded protein: CASWSPRYTGELFF. This chain links TRBV27 with TRBJ2-2; D is ambiguous. Germline CDR1 and CDR2: MNHEY and SMNVEV (reference sequence). This CDR3 has 14 amino acids. V lost 8 bases to trimming and J lost 3 bases, with 13 bases between them.

The chain uses TRBV14 and TRBJ2-7; D gene uncertain. The CDR3 runs to 13 residues. Germline V gives CDR1 SGHDN, CDR2 FVKESK. V dropped 3 bases and J dropped 0 bases, with 6 bases sitting between them. The CDR3 bases are TGTGCCAGCAGCCAGGTTAGCTCCTACGAGCAGTACTTC. Translation: CASSQVSSYEQYF.

The chain links TRBV4-1 to TRBJ1-2; 7 bases are shared with TRBD1. CDR1 and CDR2 (germline): MGHRA, YSYEKL. This CDR3 spans 15 amino acids. V shed 1 base and J 7 bases; nucleotides not matched to a gene: 9. This CDR3 reads CASSQGIDRASGYTF. Written as DNA, the CDR3 is TGCGCCAGCAGCCAAGGAATCGACAGGGCAAGTGGCTACACCTTC.

This sequence joins TRBV6-5 and TRBJ1-1; D uncertain. CDR1 MNHEY and CDR2 SVGAGI come from the germline V gene. Between the trimmed V and J ends, which lost 6 bases and 5 bases, there was a span of 16 bases. The CDR3 has 14 amino acids. This CDR3 is CASRPLSLRTEAFF. The CDR3 region has the DNA TGTGCCAGCAGGCCTCTTTCCTTGCGGACTGAAGCTTTCTTT.

The chain is built from TRBV5-6 and TRBJ2-2, with 7 bases matching TRBD1. V was pared by 0 bases and J by 4 bases, with 6 bases of the junction left unmatched. The CDR3 has 16 residues. Germline values: CDR1 SGHDT, CDR2 YYEEEE. The CDR3 loop is CASSLEGASRTGELFF. In nucleotides, the CDR3 is TGTGCCAGCAGCTTGGAGGGGGCGAGTCGCACCGGGGAGCTGTTTTTT.

This sequence joins TRBV19 and TRBJ2-7, with D possibly being TRBD1 (5 bases). V lost 3 bases to trimming and J lost 2 bases, with 11 bases between them. The V gene's germline CDR1 is LNHDA and CDR2 SQIVND (reference sequence). The CDR3 covers 14 residues. The CDR3 coding sequence is TGTGCCAGTAGTATGGACACTGTGACCTACGAGCAGTACTTC. Residues: CASSMDTVTYEQYF.

The J gene is TRBJ1-1, the V gene TRBV20-1; a weak D match, TRBD1 (6 bases). Germline CDR1 DFQATT, CDR2 SNEGSKA (reference sequence). This CDR3 region has 12 residues. The V end was cut by 4 bases, the J end by 6 bases, with 12 bases between. This chain's CDR3 is CSAIDRIPEAFF. The CDR3 region has the DNA TGCAGTGCTATTGACAGGATCCCTGAAGCTTTCTTT.

CDR3 DNA: TGTGCCAGTAGTACTCGACTAGCGGGCGGATTCCAAGAGACCCAGTACTTC. The encoded protein is CASSTRLAGGFQETQYF. The chain joins TRBV19 to TRBJ2-5; 10 bases agree with TRBD2. Looked up from germline, CDR1 is LNHDA and CDR2 is SQIVND (reference sequence). This CDR3 has 17 amino acids. Losses at the gene ends were 4 bases for V and 1 base for J; bases not matched to a gene: 9.

V and J are TRBV4-2 and TRBJ1-1; the match to TRBD1 covers 8 bases. V dropped 6 bases and J dropped 1; count of bases not matched to a gene: 13. CDR3 length equals 17 residues. Germline lookup yields CDR1 LGHNA and CDR2 YNFKEQ. This CDR3 reads CASRRTRPGQENTEAFF. CDR3 in DNA: TGTGCCAGCAGGCGCACCCGACCGGGACAGGAGAACACTGAAGCTTTCTTT.

The gene calls are TRBV4-1 and TRBJ2-7; the match to TRBD2 covers 11 bases. The ends lost 5 bases at V and 2 bases at J; junction bases unmatched: 8. This CDR3 is 16 amino acids long. Germline loops: CDR1 MGHRA, CDR2 YSYEKL. The CDR3: CASSLTSGVSPYEQYF. In nucleotides, the CDR3 is TGCGCCAGCAGCTTGACTAGCGGGGTTTCTCCCTACGAGCAGTACTTC.

The chain employs TRBV19 and TRBJ1-1; perhaps TRBD1 as D (5 bases). The CDR3 has 15 residues. Trimming cost V 2 bases and J 1 base, with 11 bases left between them. Germline lookup yields CDR1 LNHDA and CDR2 SQIVND (reference sequence). CDR3 DNA: TGTGCCAGTAGTATATCTCGTGGGGCGAACACTGAAGCTTTCTTT. It specifies CASSISRGANTEAFF.

The J gene is TRBJ2-1, the V gene TRBV19, with 13 bases that match TRBD2. After removal of 5 bases from V and 0 bases from J, the junction contained 4 bases not matched to a gene. Germline loops: CDR1 LNHDA, CDR2 SQIVND (reference sequence). The CDR3 covers 17 residues. CDR3 DNA sequence: TGTGCCAGTAGTGAAGGGACTAGCGGGGACTCCTACAATGAGCAGTTCTTC. This translates into CASSEGTSGDSYNEQFF.

The rearrangement uses TRBV27 and TRBJ2-7; 14 positions agree with TRBD2. V was clipped by 4 bases and J by 3 bases; unmatched bases: 11. CDR1 is MNHEY and CDR2 is SMNVEV in the germline V gene (reference sequence). The CDR3 is 18 residues long. CDR3 in amino acids: CASSSPGLAGGRNYEQYF. The CDR3 bases are TGTGCCAGCAGTTCCCCCGGACTAGCGGGGGGTAGGAACTACGAGCAGTACTTC.